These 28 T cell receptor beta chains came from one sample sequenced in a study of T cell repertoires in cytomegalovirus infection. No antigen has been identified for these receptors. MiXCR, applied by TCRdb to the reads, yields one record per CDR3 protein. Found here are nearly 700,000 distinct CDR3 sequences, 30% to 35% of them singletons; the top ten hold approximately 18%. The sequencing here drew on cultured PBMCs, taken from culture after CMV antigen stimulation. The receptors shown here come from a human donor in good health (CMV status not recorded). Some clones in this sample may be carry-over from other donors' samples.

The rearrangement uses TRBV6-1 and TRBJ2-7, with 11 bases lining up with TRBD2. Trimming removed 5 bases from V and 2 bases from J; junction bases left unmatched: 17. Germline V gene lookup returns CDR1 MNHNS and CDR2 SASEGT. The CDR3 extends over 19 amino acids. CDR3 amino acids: CASSYPGTSSGRTAYEQYF. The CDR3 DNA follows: TGTGCCAGCAGTTACCCGGGGACTTCTAGCGGGAGGACGGCCTACGAGCAGTACTTC.

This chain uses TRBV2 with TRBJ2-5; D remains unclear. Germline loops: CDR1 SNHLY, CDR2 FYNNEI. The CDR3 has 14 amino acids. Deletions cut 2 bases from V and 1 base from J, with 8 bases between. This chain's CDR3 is CASSELTTQETQYF. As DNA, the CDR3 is TGTGCCAGCAGTGAATTGACAACCCAAGAGACCCAGTACTTC.

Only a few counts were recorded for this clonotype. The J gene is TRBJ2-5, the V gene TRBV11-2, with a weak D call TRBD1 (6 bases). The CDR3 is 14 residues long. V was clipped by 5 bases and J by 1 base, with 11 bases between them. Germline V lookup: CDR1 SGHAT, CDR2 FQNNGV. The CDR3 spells CASSGQPLQETQYF. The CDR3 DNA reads TGTGCCAGCAGCGGACAGCCGCTCCAAGAGACCCAGTACTTC.

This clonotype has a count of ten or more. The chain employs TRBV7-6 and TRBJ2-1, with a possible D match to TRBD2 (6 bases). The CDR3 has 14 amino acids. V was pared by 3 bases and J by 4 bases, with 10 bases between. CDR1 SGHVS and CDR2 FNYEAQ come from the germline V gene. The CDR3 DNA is TGTGCCAGCAGCTTGGGGGGACCTTACAATGAGCAGTTCTTC. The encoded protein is CASSLGGPYNEQFF.

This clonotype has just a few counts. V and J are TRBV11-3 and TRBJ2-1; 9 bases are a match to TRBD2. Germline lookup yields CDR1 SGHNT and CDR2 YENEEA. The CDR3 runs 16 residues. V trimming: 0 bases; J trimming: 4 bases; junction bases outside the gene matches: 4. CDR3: CASSLEEAGGYNEQFF. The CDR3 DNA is TGTGCCAGCAGCTTAGAAGAGGCGGGAGGGTACAATGAGCAGTTCTTC. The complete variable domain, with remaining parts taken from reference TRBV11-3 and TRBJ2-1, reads EAGVVQSPRYKIIEKKQPVAFWCNPISGHNTLYWYLQNLGQGPELLIRYENEEAVDDSQLPKDRFSAERLKGVDSTLKIQPAELGDSAVYLCASSLEEAGGYNEQFFGPGTRLTVL.

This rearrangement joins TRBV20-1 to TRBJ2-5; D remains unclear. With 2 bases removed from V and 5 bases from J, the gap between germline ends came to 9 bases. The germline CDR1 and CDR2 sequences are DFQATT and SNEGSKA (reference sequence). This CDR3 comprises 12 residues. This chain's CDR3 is CSARRQLETQYF. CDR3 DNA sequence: TGCAGTGCTAGAAGGCAGTTGGAGACCCAGTACTTC.

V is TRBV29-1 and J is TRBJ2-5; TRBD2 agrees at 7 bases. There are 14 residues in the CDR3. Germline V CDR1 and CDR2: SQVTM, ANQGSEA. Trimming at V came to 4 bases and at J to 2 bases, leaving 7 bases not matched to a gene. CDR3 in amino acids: CSVVLRAGQETQYF. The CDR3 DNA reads TGCAGCGTTGTGTTGCGAGCGGGGCAAGAGACCCAGTACTTC.

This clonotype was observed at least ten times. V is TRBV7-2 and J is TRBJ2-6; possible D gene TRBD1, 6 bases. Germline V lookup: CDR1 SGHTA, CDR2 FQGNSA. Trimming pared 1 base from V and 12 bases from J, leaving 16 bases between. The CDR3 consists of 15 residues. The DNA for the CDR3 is TGTGCCAGCAGCTTAGGAGGGGGAGATCGCCGCGTCCTGACTTTC. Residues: CASSLGGGDRRVLTF.

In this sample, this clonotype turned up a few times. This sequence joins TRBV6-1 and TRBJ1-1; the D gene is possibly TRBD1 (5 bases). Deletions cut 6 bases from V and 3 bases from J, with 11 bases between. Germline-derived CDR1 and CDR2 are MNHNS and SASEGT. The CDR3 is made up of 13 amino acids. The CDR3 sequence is CASSDDSYTEAFF. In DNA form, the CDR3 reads TGTGCCAGCAGCGATGACAGCTACACTGAAGCTTTCTTT.

CDR3 region: CASNGGGSYEQYF. The CDR3 nucleotides read TGCGCCAGCAACGGGGGCGGGTCCTACGAGCAGTACTTC. The V gene is TRBV5-1, the J gene TRBJ2-7; D is tentatively TRBD1 or TRBD2 (6 bases each). In germline, CDR1 is SGHRS, CDR2 YFSETQ. The CDR3 has 13 residues. V lost 6 bases and J lost 1, with 11 bases in between.

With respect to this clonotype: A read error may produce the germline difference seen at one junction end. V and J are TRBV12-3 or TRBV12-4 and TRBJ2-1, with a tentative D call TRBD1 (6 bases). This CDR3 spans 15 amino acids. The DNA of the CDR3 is TGTGCCAGCAGTTACCTGGGAAGTAGGGACAATGGGCAGTTCTTC. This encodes CASSYLGSRDNGQFF.

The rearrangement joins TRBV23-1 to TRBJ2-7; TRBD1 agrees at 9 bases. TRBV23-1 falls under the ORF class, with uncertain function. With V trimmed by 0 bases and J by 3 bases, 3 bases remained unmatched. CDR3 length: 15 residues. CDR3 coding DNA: TGCGCCAGCAGTCAATCCGAGGACAGGGGCTACGAGCAGTACTTC. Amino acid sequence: CASSQSEDRGYEQYF.

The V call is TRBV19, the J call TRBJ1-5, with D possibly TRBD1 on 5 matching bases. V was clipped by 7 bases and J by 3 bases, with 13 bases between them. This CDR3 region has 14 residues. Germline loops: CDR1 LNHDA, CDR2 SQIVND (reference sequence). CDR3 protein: CASTRRGDNQPQHF. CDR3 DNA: TGTGCCAGTACGCGGCGGGGGGACAATCAGCCCCAGCATTTT.

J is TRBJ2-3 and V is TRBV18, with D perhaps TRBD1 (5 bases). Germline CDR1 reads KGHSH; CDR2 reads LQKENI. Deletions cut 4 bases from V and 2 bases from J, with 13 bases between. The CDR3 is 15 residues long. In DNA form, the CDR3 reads TGTGCCAGCTCACGAACGATACAGGTCACAGATACGCAGTATTTT. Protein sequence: CASSRTIQVTDTQYF.

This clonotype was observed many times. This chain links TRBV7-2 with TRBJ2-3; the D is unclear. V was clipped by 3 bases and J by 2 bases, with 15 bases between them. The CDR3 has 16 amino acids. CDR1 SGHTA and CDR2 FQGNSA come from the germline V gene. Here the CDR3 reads CASSFRRSTNTDTQYF. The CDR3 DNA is TGTGCCAGCAGCTTCCGAAGGTCCACAAACACAGATACGCAGTATTTT. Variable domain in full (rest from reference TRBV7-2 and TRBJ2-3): GAGVSQSPSNKVTEKGKDVELRCDPISGHTALYWYRQSLGQGLEFLIYFQGNSAPDKSGLPSDRFSAERTGGSVSTLTIQRTQQEDSAVYLCASSFRRSTNTDTQYFGPGTRLTVL.

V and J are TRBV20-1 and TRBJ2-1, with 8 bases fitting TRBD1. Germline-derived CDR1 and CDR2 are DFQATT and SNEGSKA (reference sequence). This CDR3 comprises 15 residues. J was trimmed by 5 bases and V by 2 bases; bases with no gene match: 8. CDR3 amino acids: CSARPADRVNNEQFF. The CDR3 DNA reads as TGCAGTGCTAGACCGGCGGACAGGGTCAACAATGAGCAGTTCTTC.

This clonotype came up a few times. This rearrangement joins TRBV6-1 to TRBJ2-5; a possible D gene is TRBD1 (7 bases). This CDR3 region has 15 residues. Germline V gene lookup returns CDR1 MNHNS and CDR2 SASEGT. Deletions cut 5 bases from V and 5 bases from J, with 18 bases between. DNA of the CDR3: TGTGCCAGCAGTCTTAGCGGCTCAGGGGGTGAGACCCAGTACTTC. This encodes CASSLSGSGGETQYF.

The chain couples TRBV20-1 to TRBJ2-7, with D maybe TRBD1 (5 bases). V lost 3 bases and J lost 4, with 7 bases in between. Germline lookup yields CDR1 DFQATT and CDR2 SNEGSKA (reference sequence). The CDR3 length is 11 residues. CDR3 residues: CSARTAYEQYF. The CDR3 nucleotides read TGCAGTGCTAGGACAGCGTACGAGCAGTACTTC.

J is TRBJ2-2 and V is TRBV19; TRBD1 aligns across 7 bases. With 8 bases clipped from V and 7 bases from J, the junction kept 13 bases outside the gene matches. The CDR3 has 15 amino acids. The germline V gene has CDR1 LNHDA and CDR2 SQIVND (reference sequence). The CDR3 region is CASLGDRMAHGELFF. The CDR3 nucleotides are TGTGCCAGTCTGGGGGACAGAATGGCTCACGGGGAGCTGTTTTTT.

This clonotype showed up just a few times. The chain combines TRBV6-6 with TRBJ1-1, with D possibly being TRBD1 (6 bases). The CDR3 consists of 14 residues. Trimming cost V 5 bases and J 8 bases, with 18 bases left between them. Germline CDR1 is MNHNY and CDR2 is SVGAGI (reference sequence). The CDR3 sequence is CASSPEGGRFEAFF. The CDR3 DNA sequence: TGTGCCAGCAGTCCCGAGGGGGGGCGATTCGAAGCTTTCTTT.

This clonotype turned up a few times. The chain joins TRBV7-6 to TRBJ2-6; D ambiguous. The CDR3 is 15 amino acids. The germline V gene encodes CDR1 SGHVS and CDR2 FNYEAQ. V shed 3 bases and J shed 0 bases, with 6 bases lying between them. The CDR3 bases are TGTGCCAGCAGCTTTTCTCACTCTGGGGCCAACGTCCTGACTTTC. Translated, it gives CASSFSHSGANVLTF.

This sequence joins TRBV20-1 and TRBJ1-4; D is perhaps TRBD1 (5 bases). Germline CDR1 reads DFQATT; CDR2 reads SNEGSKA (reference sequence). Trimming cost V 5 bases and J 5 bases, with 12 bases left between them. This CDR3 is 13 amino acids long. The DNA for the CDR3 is TGCAGTGCTCAAACGAACAGGAATGAAAAACTGTTTTTT. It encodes CSAQTNRNEKLFF.

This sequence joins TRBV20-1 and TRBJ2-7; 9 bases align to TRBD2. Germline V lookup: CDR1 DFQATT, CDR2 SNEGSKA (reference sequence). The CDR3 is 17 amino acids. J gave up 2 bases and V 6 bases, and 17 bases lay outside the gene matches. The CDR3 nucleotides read TGCAGTGCCTACAGAGCTCTAGCGGGACCTCAGACCTACGAGCAGTACTTC. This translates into CSAYRALAGPQTYEQYF.

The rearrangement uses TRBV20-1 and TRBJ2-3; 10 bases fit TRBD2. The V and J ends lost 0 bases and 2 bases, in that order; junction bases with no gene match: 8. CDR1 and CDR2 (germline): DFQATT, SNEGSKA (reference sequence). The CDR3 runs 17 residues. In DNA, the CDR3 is TGCAGTGCTAGAGATCCCAGCGGGGGGGCTCCCACAGATACGCAGTATTTT. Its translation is CSARDPSGGAPTDTQYF.

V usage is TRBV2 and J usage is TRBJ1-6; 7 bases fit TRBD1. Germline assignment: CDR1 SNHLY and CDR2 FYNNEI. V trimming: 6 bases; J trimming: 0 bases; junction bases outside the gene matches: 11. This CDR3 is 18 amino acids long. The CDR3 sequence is CASRPVRDRISYNSPLHF. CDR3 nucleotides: TGTGCCAGCAGGCCCGTCAGGGACAGAATCTCCTATAATTCACCCCTCCACTTT.

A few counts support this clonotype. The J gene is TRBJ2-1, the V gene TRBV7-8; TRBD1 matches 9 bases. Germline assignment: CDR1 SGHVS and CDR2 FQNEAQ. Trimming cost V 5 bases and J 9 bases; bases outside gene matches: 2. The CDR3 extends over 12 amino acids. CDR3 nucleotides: TGTGCCAGCAGCCAGACAGGGGGTGAGCAGTTCTTC. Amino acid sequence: CASSQTGGEQFF.

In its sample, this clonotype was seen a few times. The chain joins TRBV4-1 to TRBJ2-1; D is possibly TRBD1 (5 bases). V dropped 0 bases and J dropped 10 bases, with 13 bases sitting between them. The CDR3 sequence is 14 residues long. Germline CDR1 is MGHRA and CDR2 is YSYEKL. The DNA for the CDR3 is TGCGCCAGCAGCCAAGAGCCCGATCGACAGGAGCAGTTCTTC. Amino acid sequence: CASSQEPDRQEQFF.

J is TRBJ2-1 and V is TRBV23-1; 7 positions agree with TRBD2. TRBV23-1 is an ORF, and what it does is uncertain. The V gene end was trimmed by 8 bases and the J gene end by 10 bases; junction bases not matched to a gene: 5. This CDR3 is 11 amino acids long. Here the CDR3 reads CASQRAGEQFF. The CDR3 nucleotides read TGCGCCAGCCAAAGAGCGGGAGAGCAGTTCTTC.